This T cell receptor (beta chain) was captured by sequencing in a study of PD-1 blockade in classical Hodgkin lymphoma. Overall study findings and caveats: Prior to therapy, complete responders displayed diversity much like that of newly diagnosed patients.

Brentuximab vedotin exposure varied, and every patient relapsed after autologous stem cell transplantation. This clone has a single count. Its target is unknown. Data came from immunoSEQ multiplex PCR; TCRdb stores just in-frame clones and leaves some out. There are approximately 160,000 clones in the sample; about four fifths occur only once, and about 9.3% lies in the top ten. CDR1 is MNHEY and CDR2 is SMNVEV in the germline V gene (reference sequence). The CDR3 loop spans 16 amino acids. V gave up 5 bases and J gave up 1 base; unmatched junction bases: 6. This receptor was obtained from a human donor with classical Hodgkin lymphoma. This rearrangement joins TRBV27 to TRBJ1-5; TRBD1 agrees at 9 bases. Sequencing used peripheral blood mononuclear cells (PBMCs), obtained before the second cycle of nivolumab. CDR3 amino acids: CASSPQTGGSNQPQHF. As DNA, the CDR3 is TGTGCCAGCAGTCCCCAGACAGGGGGAAGCAATCAGCCCCAGCATTTT.